The 5 T cell receptor beta chains in this list originate from one sample, sequenced in a study of shared clonotypes between healthy human individuals (dated by TCRdb to between 2020 and 2021). The library was produced with the immunoSEQ multiplex PCR assay. The table was pulled from immuneACCESS by TCRdb, which kept in-frame rearrangements only. Such tables lose some clones; where checked, under half of the loss comes from unresolved V genes, and the rest has no known cause. This sample has roughly 640,000 clones in its table, and more than 95% of those were observed once. The top ten hold about 0.06% of the sample. The specimen was naive CD4+ T cells sorted from blood. Interpreted using the paper, the cell subset or site label stands for: CD45RA+ positively selected. The receptors come from a woman in her twenties or thirties in good health.

The gene calls are TRBV19 and TRBJ2-5; D not certain. The germline gives CDR1 LNHDA, CDR2 SQIVND (reference sequence). The V end lost 9 bases, the J end lost 3 bases, and 8 bases lay between the germline ends. The CDR3 loop spans 11 amino acids. CDR3 amino acids: CARPSEETQYF. DNA of the CDR3: TGTGCCAGACCGTCGGAAGAGACCCAGTACTTC.

This chain uses TRBV5-1 with TRBJ2-7; no definite D call. The CDR3 loop spans 13 amino acids. V lost 4 bases to trimming and J lost 7 bases, with 15 bases between them. Germline-derived CDR1 and CDR2 are SGHRS and YFSETQ. The CDR3 loop reads CASSAGQLQEQYF. The CDR3 DNA is TGCGCCAGCAGCGCAGGCCAGTTGCAGGAGCAGTACTTC.

The J gene is TRBJ2-4, the V gene TRBV28, with D perhaps TRBD1 (6 bases). V was shortened by 6 bases and J by 0 bases, with 15 bases between the two germline ends. The germline gives CDR1 MDHEN, CDR2 SYDVKM. The CDR3 contains 16 residues. The DNA for the CDR3 is TGTGCCAGCAGGAAGAACAGGGTCCTAGCCAAAAACATTCAGTACTTC. This sequence encodes CASRKNRVLAKNIQYF.

The chain carries TRBV5-4 and TRBJ1-2; 7 nucleotides line up with TRBD1. The V gene end was trimmed by 0 bases and the J gene end by 5 bases; junction bases not matched to a gene: 4. Germline CDR1 reads SGHNT; CDR2 reads YYREEE (reference sequence). CDR3 length: 14 amino acids. The DNA of the CDR3 is TGTGCCAGCAGCTTGGGCGGGACAGAATATGGCTACACCTTC. Protein product: CASSLGGTEYGYTF.

This chain connects TRBV5-1 to TRBJ2-2; TRBD1 matches 8 bases. The CDR3 length is 15 residues. Per the germline V gene, CDR1 is SGHRS and CDR2 is YFSETQ. V was clipped by 7 bases and J by 4 bases; unmatched bases: 9. The CDR3, as DNA: TGCGCCAGCGGTCCAATCGACAGGGGCACCGGGGAGCTGTTTTTT. It yields the protein CASGPIDRGTGELFF.